The 28 T cell receptor beta chains reported below all come from one sample, sequenced in a study of blood T cell repertoires in COVID-19. Sequenced by immunoSEQ multiplex PCR; TCRdb stores in-frame clones only, minus some. Altogether approximately 490,000 clones are present, around 90% being singletons, with the ten largest covering 0.7%. The sample was PBMCs or T cells enriched from blood (not recorded which). The receptors here all came from a young woman who had recovered from COVID-19.

J is TRBJ1-1 and V is TRBV2; possibly TRBD1 for D (5 bases). Germline V gene sequence: CDR1 SNHLY, CDR2 FYNNEI. V was trimmed by 8 bases and J by 0 bases, leaving 16 bases between them. This CDR3 spans 15 amino acids. The CDR3 DNA reads TGTGCCAGCCTCCTTCGTAGACAGATGAACACTGAAGCTTTCTTT. This gives the protein CASLLRRQMNTEAFF. Full variable domain (remainder filled in from reference TRBV2 and TRBJ1-1): EPEVTQTPSHQVTQMGQEVILRCVPISNHLYFYWYRQILGQKVEFLVSFYNNEISEKSEIFDDQFSVERPDGSNFTLKIRSTKLEDSAMYFCASLLRRQMNTEAFFGQGTRLTVV.

This clone came up once. The chain carries TRBV28 and TRBJ1-2; no definite D call. The ends were cut back, 5 bases at V and 0 bases at J, with 10 bases in the middle. The CDR3 has 14 amino acids. Germline assignment: CDR1 MDHEN and CDR2 SYDVKM. The CDR3 bases are TGTGCCAGCAGTAAACACAGTTCTAACTATGGCTACACCTTC. Its translation: CASSKHSSNYGYTF.

This clone was counted many times. The chain carries TRBV4-1 and TRBJ2-5; a weak D match, TRBD2 (7 bases). The CDR3 length is 15 residues. The V and J ends lost 0 bases and 6 bases respectively, with 14 bases between them. From germline, CDR1 is MGHRA and CDR2 YSYEKL. The CDR3 DNA follows: TGCGCCAGCAGCCAAGATCCGTGGGGGGGGCAGACCCAGTACTTC. Its translation is CASSQDPWGGQTQYF.

The table lists this clone with a count of one. The chain recombines TRBV19 with TRBJ1-2, with TRBD1 identical over 8 bases. There are 15 residues in the CDR3. The germline V gene encodes CDR1 LNHDA and CDR2 SQIVND (reference sequence). The ends lost 0 bases at V and 8 bases at J; junction bases unmatched: 8. The CDR3 DNA follows: TGTGCCAGTAGTATAGATTCAGGGGGCATGCGGGGCTACACCTTC. This codes for CASSIDSGGMRGYTF.

The rearrangement links TRBV5-1 to TRBJ1-6; D gene uncertain. Trimming shortened V by 4 bases and J by 5 bases, and 10 bases separated the two germline ends. Germline CDR1 is SGHRS and CDR2 is YFSETQ. The CDR3 spans 14 residues. The CDR3 coding sequence is TGCGCCAGCAGCGGCGGCTCAGATAATTCACCCCTCCACTTT. Translated, it gives CASSGGSDNSPLHF.

This chain connects TRBV10-3 to TRBJ1-2, with D possibly TRBD1 on 6 matching bases. V lost 8 bases and J lost 8, with 21 bases in between. The CDR3 consists of 14 residues. Germline-derived CDR1 and CDR2 are ENHRY and SYGVKD. CDR3 loop: CAIGDVGAMVGYTF. DNA for the CDR3: TGTGCCATCGGGGATGTGGGGGCTATGGTCGGCTACACCTTC.

The chain is built from TRBV2 and TRBJ2-3; 11 bases are shared with TRBD2. The CDR3 length is 15 residues. With V trimmed by 7 bases and J by 4 bases, 7 bases remained unmatched. The germline V gene has CDR1 SNHLY and CDR2 FYNNEI. CDR3 nucleotide sequence: TGTGCCAGCACCTTAGCGGGGGGGAACTCAGATACGCAGTATTTT. Translation gives CASTLAGGNSDTQYF.

With respect to this clone: At one boundary the junction diverges from the germline segment, which might be a read error. The chain recombines TRBV6-1 with TRBJ2-7; perhaps TRBD1 as D (5 bases). Looked up from germline, CDR1 is MNHNS and CDR2 is SASEGT. The CDR3 loop spans 14 amino acids. The CDR3 DNA follows: TGTGCCAGCAGCGAAGGGTTAGGGGTCTACGAGCAGTACTTC. Residues: CASSEGLGVYEQYF.

The rearrangement links TRBV9 to TRBJ1-1; D unclear. The germline CDR1 and CDR2 sequences are SGDLS and YYNGEE. The CDR3 loop spans 12 amino acids. Deletions cut 3 bases from V and 5 bases from J, with 8 bases between. CDR3 sequence (DNA): TGTGCCAGCAGCGGTCTACAGACTGAAGCTTTCTTT. Translating gives CASSGLQTEAFF.

V is TRBV27 and J is TRBJ1-1; no clear D gene. Germline values: CDR1 MNHEY, CDR2 SMNVEV (reference sequence). V shed 1 base and J shed 7 bases, with 13 bases lying between them. The CDR3 is 14 amino acids. DNA for the CDR3: TGTGCCAGCAGTTTATGGGCCTCCCGGGGTGAAGCTTTCTTT. The encoded protein is CASSLWASRGEAFF.

This clone has a handful of counts. CDR3 in DNA: TGTGCCAGCAGCCCATCCCCCCCTTCTATTTACGAGCAGTACTTC. Amino acids: CASSPSPPSIYEQYF. This chain joins TRBV3-1 (or the pseudogene TRBV3-2) and TRBJ2-7, with no clear D. The CDR3 is made up of 15 amino acids. V was pared by 4 bases and J by 4 bases, with 17 bases between. The germline gives CDR1 LGHDT, CDR2 YNNKEL (reference sequence).

This chain links TRBV30 with TRBJ1-2, with 7 bases fitting TRBD1. The V and J ends lost 0 bases and 5 bases, in that order; junction bases with no gene match: 15. CDR3 length: 17 residues. Germline lookup yields CDR1 GTSNPN and CDR2 SVGIG (reference sequence). Written as DNA, the CDR3 is TGTGCCTGGAGTGTAGGGGGCCGAGGCCTCCAGCTATATGGCTACACCTTC. This encodes CAWSVGGRGLQLYGYTF.

V usage is TRBV2 and J usage is TRBJ2-5; D uncertain. The CDR3 runs to 13 residues. With 7 bases removed from V and 1 base from J, the gap between germline ends came to 10 bases. Germline V gene sequence: CDR1 SNHLY, CDR2 FYNNEI. CDR3 protein: CASTQTTQETQYF. Written as DNA, the CDR3 is TGTGCCAGCACCCAGACAACCCAAGAGACCCAGTACTTC. Supplemented by reference TRBV2 and TRBJ2-5, the full variable domain reads EPEVTQTPSHQVTQMGQEVILRCVPISNHLYFYWYRQILGQKVEFLVSFYNNEISEKSEIFDDQFSVERPDGSNFTLKIRSTKLEDSAMYFCASTQTTQETQYFGPGTRLLVL.

V gene TRBV19 combines with J gene TRBJ1-1; TRBD1 might be the D (6 bases). CDR1 and CDR2 from the germline V gene are LNHDA and SQIVND (reference sequence). The ends were cut back, 5 bases at V and 3 bases at J, with 13 bases in the middle. The CDR3 length is 14 residues. CDR3 region: CASSPDRSDTEAFF. The CDR3, as DNA: TGTGCCAGTAGTCCTGACAGGTCTGACACTGAAGCTTTCTTT. Combining the CDR3 with reference TRBV19 and TRBJ1-1 gives the whole variable domain DGGITQSPKYLFRKEGQNVTLSCEQNLNHDAMYWYRQDPGQGLRLIYYSQIVNDFQKGDIAEGYSVSREKKESFPLTVTSAQKNPTAFYLCASSPDRSDTEAFFGQGTRLTVV.

The chain has TRBV29-1 and TRBJ2-3; 12 nucleotides match TRBD2. The CDR3 has 16 residues. Germline assignment: CDR1 SQVTM and CDR2 ANQGSEA. V trimming: 1 base; J trimming: 2 bases; junction bases outside the gene matches: 4. The CDR3 nucleotides are TGCAGCGTTGAAGTTTGGACTAGCGGGGACACAGATACGCAGTATTTT. This translates into CSVEVWTSGDTDTQYF.

The chain is built from TRBV11-2 and TRBJ1-1, with D perhaps TRBD1 (5 bases). The V end lost 5 bases, the J end lost 0 bases, and 19 bases lay between the germline ends. This CDR3 comprises 17 residues. The V gene's germline CDR1 is SGHAT and CDR2 FQNNGV. CDR3 DNA: TGTGCCAGCAGCCCCCGCCCCCGACAGATGATGAACACTGAAGCTTTCTTT. Translated: CASSPRPRQMMNTEAFF.

This clone was found a few times. V usage is TRBV30 and J usage is TRBJ1-2, with TRBD1 as a possible D gene (5 bases). V lost 0 bases and J 4 bases, leaving 9 bases between the germline ends. The germline gives CDR1 GTSNPN, CDR2 SVGIG (reference sequence). The length of the CDR3 is 13 residues. The CDR3 bases are TGTGCCTGGAGTGTGGGGGACTTCTATGGCTACACCTTC. This translates into CAWSVGDFYGYTF.

This clone has a handful of counts. This rearrangement joins TRBV5-1 to TRBJ1-4; perhaps TRBD1 as D (5 bases). CDR1 and CDR2 from the germline V gene are SGHRS and YFSETQ. The CDR3 spans 14 residues. Trimming removed 4 bases at V and 3 bases at J, with 10 bases between. The CDR3, as DNA: TGCGCCAGCAGCGTGACAGATCCTAATGAAAAACTGTTTTTT. This codes for CASSVTDPNEKLFF.

The chain joins TRBV11-3 to TRBJ2-5, with 8 bases lining up with TRBD2. V lost 2 bases to trimming and J lost 2 bases; unmatched junction nucleotides: 7. CDR3 length: 16 residues. Germline loops: CDR1 SGHNT, CDR2 YENEEA. CDR3 residues: CASSLSTGGLQETQYF. In nucleotides, the CDR3 is TGTGCCAGCAGCTTAAGTACGGGGGGGCTACAAGAGACCCAGTACTTC.

This clone was counted a single time. This chain links TRBV6-6 with TRBJ1-2, with 7 bases that match TRBD1. Germline V gene sequence: CDR1 MNHNY, CDR2 SVGAGI (reference sequence). The CDR3 is made up of 15 amino acids. Losses at the gene ends were 5 bases for V and 6 bases for J; bases not matched to a gene: 12. The CDR3 protein is CASSPRQGNFDGYTF. In nucleotides, the CDR3 is TGTGCCAGCAGTCCCCGACAGGGAAATTTCGATGGCTACACCTTC.

This clone was found once. The gene calls are TRBV6-5 and TRBJ1-2, with D hard to call. Trimming took off 2 bases at V and 0 bases at J, with 10 bases between the two ends. The CDR3 loop spans 15 amino acids. Germline-derived CDR1 and CDR2 are MNHEY and SVGAGI. The CDR3 here is CASSYTLGPNYGYTF. CDR3 nucleotide sequence: TGTGCCAGCAGTTACACCCTGGGCCCTAACTATGGCTACACCTTC.

V usage is TRBV28 and J usage is TRBJ2-2, with 9 bases aligning to TRBD2. CDR1 and CDR2 (germline): MDHEN, SYDVKM. The CDR3 spans 15 residues. V gave up 3 bases and J gave up 1 base; unmatched junction bases: 0. The CDR3 loop is CASSFSGGNTGELFF. The CDR3 DNA sequence: TGTGCCAGCAGTTTTAGCGGGGGGAACACCGGGGAGCTGTTTTTT.

The chain carries TRBV7-9 and TRBJ1-1; 7 nucleotides match TRBD1. CDR3 length: 13 residues. V trimming: 6 bases; J trimming: 2 bases; junction bases outside the gene matches: 3. Germline V gene data show CDR1 as SEHNR and CDR2 as FQNEAQ (reference sequence). CDR3 nucleotide sequence: TGTGCCAGCAGGAGACAGGGTAACACTGAAGCTTTCTTT. This codes for CASRRQGNTEAFF.

V and J are TRBV25-1 and TRBJ1-5; TRBD1 aligns across 9 bases. This CDR3 has 16 residues. The germline CDR1 and CDR2 sequences are MGHDK and SYGVNS. V shed 5 bases, J shed 7 bases, and the junction held 12 bases outside the gene matches. The CDR3 loop reads CASSLAGQGPKQPQHF. The CDR3 DNA sequence: TGTGCCAGCAGTTTGGCGGGACAGGGACCCAAGCAGCCCCAGCATTTT. Complete variable domain (other parts from reference TRBV25-1 and TRBJ1-5): EADIYQTPRYLVIGTGKKITLECSQTMGHDKMYWYQQDPGMELHLIHYSYGVNSTEKGDLSSESTVSRIRTEHFPLTLESARPSHTSQYLCASSLAGQGPKQPQHFGDGTRLSIL.

The chain is built from TRBV3-1 (or the pseudogene TRBV3-2) and TRBJ1-1; D call uncertain. The CDR3 loop spans 14 amino acids. Between the trimmed V and J ends, which lost 5 bases and 0 bases, there was a span of 10 bases. The germline V gene encodes CDR1 LGHDT and CDR2 YNNKEL (reference sequence). CDR3 nucleotide sequence: TGTGCCAGCAGCGATGGCACCATGAACACTGAAGCTTTCTTT. It codes for CASSDGTMNTEAFF.

The rearrangement joins TRBV10-3 to TRBJ1-1; D might be TRBD1 (5 bases). The germline V and J ends were trimmed by 0 bases and 8 bases, with 13 bases remaining between them. The CDR3 runs to 14 residues. Germline V gene lookup returns CDR1 ENHRY and CDR2 SYGVKD. CDR3 region: CAISESIVKGEAFF. DNA of the CDR3: TGTGCCATCAGTGAGTCGATTGTTAAGGGGGAAGCTTTCTTT.

Concerning this clone: The sample has other DNA sequences that encode this CDR3 too. The chain carries TRBV5-1 and TRBJ1-4; a weak D match, TRBD1 (5 bases). The CDR3 loop spans 15 amino acids. Trimming removed 4 bases from V and 5 bases from J, with 15 bases in between. CDR1 SGHRS and CDR2 YFSETQ come from the germline V gene. The CDR3 region has the DNA TGCGCCAGCAGCCTCCTCGGGGAGGGGAATGAAAAACTGTTTTTT. Translating gives CASSLLGEGNEKLFF.

V and J are TRBV5-1 and TRBJ1-6, with 10 nucleotides matching TRBD1. CDR3 length: 13 residues. Looked up from germline, CDR1 is SGHRS and CDR2 is YFSETQ. J lost 7 bases, V lost 9 bases, and 4 bases had no gene match. In DNA form, the CDR3 reads TGCGCCACTTCGACAGGGGGCAATTCACCCCTCCACTTT. Residues: CATSTGGNSPLHF.